This T cell receptor beta chain emerged from a study of blood T cell repertoires in COVID-19. A note on this clone: The same CDR3 can be traced to other DNA sequences in this sample.

Clones were sequenced by immunoSEQ multiplex PCR, and TCRdb holds only the in-frame ones, with some missing. The repertoire holds some 97,000 clones, with approximately 80% as singletons. The junction had 5 bases not matched to a gene; V was cut back by 2 bases and J by 8 bases. This CDR3 contains 13 residues. The V gene's germline CDR1 is SGHTA and CDR2 FQGTGA. Source material: peripheral blood. The receptor's source is a man between 45 and 60 years old with active or convalescent COVID-19. The chain has TRBV7-3 and TRBJ1-2; TRBD1 matches at 7 bases. The CDR3 region has the DNA TGTGCCAGCAGCTTATCAGGGGGGCGGGGCTACACCTTC. Translated, it gives CASSLSGGRGYTF.